This record covers a single T cell receptor (beta chain). Its matching antigen is unknown. The data are from a study of CD8+ T cells in alopecia areata. Study-wide results and caveats: Researchers report lesional scalp, most notably alopecia totalis/universalis, outstripped normal scalp in clonality. Clarity of TCR sharing across patients fell short of that in mice, possibly HLA-related.

It was cDNA, reverse transcribed from extracted RNA, that served as the sequencing template. The assay was immunoSEQ multiplex PCR, and TCRdb's table has in-frame clones only and misses some. The data hold about 200,000 clones, with around 50% observed a single time. V lost 4 bases to trimming and J lost 3 bases, with 13 bases between them. The CDR3 is 14 amino acids. The germline V gene encodes CDR1 MGHRA and CDR2 YSYEKL. Both CD4+ and CD8+ T cells were separated by sorting PBMCs. The gene calls are TRBV4-1 and TRBJ2-7; maybe TRBD1 (5 bases). The clonotype originates from a human donor in good health. Sequencing used CD8+ T cells sorted from blood. Here the CDR3 reads CASSPGAGLYEQYF. The CDR3 DNA follows: TGCGCCAGCAGCCCTGGGGCAGGGCTCTACGAGCAGTACTTC.